Listed here are 26 T cell receptor beta chains from one sample, sequenced in a study of regulatory T cells in long-lasting Graves disease. Specified time point: newly diagnosed GD, antithyroid drugs for less than 3 months. The TCR library was prepared using RNA isolated from PBMCs. Arm-PCR with iRepertoire HTBI primers amplified the CDR3 regions for these TCR beta libraries. One entry per CDR3 protein, called by TCRdb with MiXCR from the multiplex PCR reads. The data show approximately 350,000 distinct CDR3 sequences, about 17% seen once. The sample also formed part of further work on T cells in Graves' hyperthyroidism and ophthalmopathy.

Sequenced here: peripheral blood mononuclear cells (PBMCs), sampled at new diagnosis, from a patient treated with antithyroid drugs. Receptors were obtained from a woman under 30 with Graves disease.

The CDR3 region is CASSRLDTGTGSSFTYEQYF. CDR3 DNA sequence: TGCGCCAGCAGCCGGCTGGACACCGGGACAGGATCCAGTTTCACCTACGAGCAGTACTTC. The chain joins TRBV4-1 to TRBJ2-7; 8 positions agree with TRBD1. Germline CDR1 and CDR2: MGHRA and YSYEKL. The CDR3 spans 20 residues. Trimming cost V 4 bases and J 2 bases; bases outside gene matches: 22.

The chain couples TRBV7-8 to TRBJ2-2, with a weak D call TRBD1 (7 bases). CDR1 and CDR2 (germline): SGHVS, FQNEAQ. V was trimmed by 3 bases and J by 0 bases, leaving 11 bases between them. The CDR3 consists of 16 residues. The CDR3 DNA reads TGTGCCAGCAGCTTCAGGGGGGCCGCGAACACCGGGGAGCTGTTTTTT. The encoded protein is CASSFRGAANTGELFF.

This clonotype was found a few times. The chain recombines TRBV28 with TRBJ1-2; D call uncertain. CDR3 length equals 15 residues. Germline V lookup: CDR1 MDHEN, CDR2 SYDVKM. V gave up 5 bases and J gave up 2 bases, with 15 bases separating them. CDR3: CASSRTILYNYGYTF. CDR3 DNA: TGTGCCAGCAGTCGGACGATCTTATACAACTATGGCTACACCTTC.

This clonotype was detected ten times or more. CDR3 loop: CSVGTGYEQYF. The CDR3, as DNA: TGCAGCGTTGGGACAGGCTACGAGCAGTACTTC. The chain is built from TRBV29-1 and TRBJ2-7, with 7 positions matching TRBD1. There are 11 residues in the CDR3. V was pared by 4 bases and J by 3 bases, with 0 bases of the junction left unmatched. Germline V gene data show CDR1 as SQVTM and CDR2 as ANQGSEA.

The genes are TRBV5-5 and TRBJ2-1, with D maybe TRBD2 (5 bases). The CDR3 extends over 15 amino acids. V was trimmed by 2 bases and J by 2 bases, leaving 11 bases between them. Per the germline V gene, CDR1 is SGHKS and CDR2 is YYEKEE (reference sequence). CDR3 bases: TGTGCCAGCAGCTTTGAGGGAGAACCCTACAATGAGCAGTTCTTC. Protein: CASSFEGEPYNEQFF.

This clonotype was counted ten times or more. The J gene is TRBJ2-3, the V gene TRBV9; 7 bases are a match to TRBD1. The CDR3 consists of 16 residues. The V and J ends lost 0 bases and 1 base, in that order; junction bases with no gene match: 5. CDR1 and CDR2 from the germline V gene are SGDLS and YYNGEE. CDR3 bases: TGTGCCAGCAGCGTAGAAGGACAGGTGCGCACAGATACGCAGTATTTT. Translation gives CASSVEGQVRTDTQYF. Full variable domain (missing parts from reference TRBV9 and TRBJ2-3): DSGVTQTPKHLITATGQRVTLRCSPRSGDLSVYWYQQSLDQGLQFLIQYYNGEERAKGNILERFSAQQFPDLHSELNLSSLELGDSALYFCASSVEGQVRTDTQYFGPGTRLTVL.

This chain uses TRBV7-3 with TRBJ2-3, with D unclear. CDR3 length: 15 amino acids. Trimming stripped 3 bases from V and 0 bases from J, with 10 bases between. CDR1 is SGHTA and CDR2 is FQGTGA in the germline V gene. CDR3 DNA: TGTGCCAGCAGCTTTTTAAGCTCTAGCACAGATACGCAGTATTTT. Encoded protein: CASSFLSSSTDTQYF. The full variable domain, with the rest looked up from reference TRBV7-3 and TRBJ2-3, is GAGVSQTPSNKVTEKGKYVELRCDPISGHTALYWYRQSLGQGPEFLIYFQGTGAADDSGLPNDRFFAVRPEGSVSTLKIQRTERGDSAVYLCASSFLSSSTDTQYFGPGTRLTVL.

This clonotype was recorded many times. V and J are TRBV2 and TRBJ1-1; D gene uncertain. Trimming removed 10 bases from V and 2 bases from J, with 17 bases in between. Germline V lookup: CDR1 SNHLY, CDR2 FYNNEI. The CDR3 extends over 14 amino acids. DNA for the CDR3: TGTGCCACGGGCGACGTCTGGGGTAACACTGAAGCTTTCTTT. Protein: CATGDVWGNTEAFF. Using reference TRBV2 and TRBJ1-1 for the parts outside the CDR3, the full variable domain is EPEVTQTPSHQVTQMGQEVILRCVPISNHLYFYWYRQILGQKVEFLVSFYNNEISEKSEIFDDQFSVERPDGSNFTLKIRSTKLEDSAMYFCATGDVWGNTEAFFGQGTRLTVV.

In its sample, this clonotype was seen once. J is TRBJ2-1 and V is TRBV2; 9 bases are shared with TRBD2. The germline CDR1 and CDR2 sequences are SNHLY and FYNNEI. The CDR3 sequence is 16 residues long. V dropped 5 bases and J dropped 2; count of bases not matched to a gene: 7. CDR3 DNA sequence: TGTGCCAGCAGTTACGGTCTAGCGGGACCCTACAATGAGCAGTTCTTC. Translation: CASSYGLAGPYNEQFF.

The rearrangement joins TRBV2 to TRBJ1-2; D uncertain. With 5 bases removed from V and 4 bases from J, the gap between germline ends came to 8 bases. The CDR3 runs 12 residues. Germline V gene data show CDR1 as SNHLY and CDR2 as FYNNEI. In nucleotides, the CDR3 is TGTGCCAGCAGTTTCGACCTCTATGGCTACACCTTC. It translates to CASSFDLYGYTF.

This clonotype has a count of ten or more. The gene calls are TRBV13 and TRBJ2-7; maybe TRBD2 (6 bases). V was pared by 3 bases and J by 0 bases, with 12 bases between. Germline CDR1 PRHDT, CDR2 FYEKMQ (reference sequence). CDR3 length: 15 residues. The CDR3 loop reads CASSFGGSTSYEQYF. DNA for the CDR3: TGTGCCAGCAGCTTTGGGGGGTCGACCTCCTACGAGCAGTACTTC.

This clonotype occurred many times. This rearrangement joins TRBV6-1 to TRBJ1-6; no reliable D call. The CDR3 has 14 residues. Trimming took off 3 bases at V and 5 bases at J, with 8 bases between the two ends. Germline CDR1 reads MNHNS; CDR2 reads SASEGT. The CDR3 loop reads CASSESRDNSPLHF. CDR3 DNA sequence: TGTGCCAGCAGTGAGTCTAGGGATAATTCACCCCTCCACTTT.

Points on this clonotype: It is likely a read error, because the conserved phenylalanine at the end of the CDR3 is missing. No DNA is shown, since the ends of the CDR3 on it are uncertain; the CDR3 is the one TCRdb lists. This chain uses TRBV3-1 with TRBJ1-6; TRBD1, the table's D call, was not compared with the DNA. CDR1 is LGHDT, CDR2 YNNKEL, per germline (reference sequence). The length of the CDR3 is 8 amino acids, counting both ends. CDR3 sequence reads: CASSHPGQ.

The sample holds a few counts of this clonotype. DNA of the CDR3: TGCGCCAGCAGCTTGGTTCACAATTCCTACGAGCAGTACTTC. Amino acids: CASSLVHNSYEQYF. This chain uses TRBV5-1 with TRBJ2-7; D gene ambiguous. In germline, CDR1 is SGHRS, CDR2 YFSETQ. Trimming took 0 bases from V and 1 from J, leaving 8 bases between them. This CDR3 has 14 residues.

In its sample, this clonotype was seen many times. The V gene is TRBV11-2, the J gene TRBJ2-7; D gene ambiguous. This CDR3 is 13 amino acids long. Germline CDR1 SGHAT, CDR2 FQNNGV. V was clipped by 1 base and J by 2 bases, with 6 bases between them. Written as DNA, the CDR3 is TGTGCCAGCAGCTTAGGGCCCGCCTACGAGCAGTACTTC. Protein: CASSLGPAYEQYF.

The chain couples TRBV7-9 to TRBJ1-2; maybe TRBD1 (5 bases). Trimming took 3 bases from V and 2 from J, leaving 10 bases between them. This CDR3 is 14 amino acids long. The germline V gene encodes CDR1 SEHNR and CDR2 FQNEAQ (reference sequence). The CDR3 DNA follows: TGTGCCAGCAGCTTCCCGGGACCCAACTATGGCTACACCTTC. Translation gives CASSFPGPNYGYTF.

This clonotype was picked up many times. This chain connects TRBV20-1 to TRBJ2-5; weak D call: TRBD2 (6 bases). Germline CDR1 and CDR2: DFQATT and SNEGSKA (reference sequence). The CDR3 extends over 14 amino acids. V gave up 5 bases and J gave up 4 bases, with 17 bases separating them. In DNA, the CDR3 is TGCAGTGCTCCAATGTGGTCCGGGGGAGAGACCCAGTACTTC. The encoded protein is CSAPMWSGGETQYF.

This clonotype was seen many times. The V gene is TRBV18, the J gene TRBJ1-1; 9 bases match TRBD1. CDR1 and CDR2 (germline): KGHSH, LQKENI. The CDR3 is 13 residues long. V was clipped by 3 bases and J by 8 bases; unmatched bases: 4. The CDR3 DNA sequence: TGTGCCAGCTCACCTATCGGGACAGGGGAAGCTTTCTTT. Protein sequence: CASSPIGTGEAFF.

The table lists this clonotype with many counts. The V and J genes are TRBV18 and TRBJ2-7; D might be TRBD1 (5 bases). Per germline, CDR1 KGHSH and CDR2 LQKENI. CDR3 length: 15 amino acids. V was shortened by 2 bases and J by 2 bases, with 13 bases between the two germline ends. The CDR3 region is CASSPDRIPAYEQYF. The CDR3 nucleotides read TGTGCCAGCTCACCAGACAGAATCCCTGCCTACGAGCAGTACTTC. The variable domain in full, completed from reference TRBV18 and TRBJ2-7, reads NAGVMQNPRHLVRRRGQEARLRCSPMKGHSHVYWYRQLPEEGLKFMVYLQKENIIDESGMPKERFSAEFPKEGPSILRIQQVVRGDSAAYFCASSPDRIPAYEQYFGPGTRLTVT.

This clonotype was counted at least ten times. V gene TRBV6-1 combines with J gene TRBJ2-7; 10 bases align to TRBD2. Germline trimming cut 4 bases from V and 6 bases from J; bases unmatched to any gene: 6. This CDR3 is built from 14 residues. From germline, CDR1 is MNHNS and CDR2 SASEGT. DNA of the CDR3: TGTGCCAGCAGTGGAGAGCGGGGGGGCCGCGAGCAGTACTTC. It translates to CASSGERGGREQYF.

This clonotype was seen only a few times. This chain links TRBV3-1 with TRBJ1-2; D may be TRBD1 (5 bases). Germline CDR1 and CDR2: LGHDT and YNNKEL (reference sequence). Trimming took off 6 bases at V and 13 bases at J, with 27 bases between the two ends. The CDR3 loop spans 15 amino acids. The CDR3 nucleotides are TGTGCCAGCAGTCCACAGTCCGGAAGAGAGACAGCTTCCACCTTC. This codes for CASSPQSGRETASTF.

Details on this clonotype: This sequence may be a read error, since a much larger clone differs from it by one base. The V call is TRBV2, the J call TRBJ2-3; D not certain. In germline, CDR1 is SNHLY, CDR2 FYNNEI. The CDR3 length is 14 residues. V lost 2 bases, J lost 4 bases, and 10 bases lay in between. The CDR3 loop reads CASSENLRSDTQYF. The CDR3 DNA sequence: TGTGCCAGCAGTGAAAATCTCCGCTCAGATACGCAGTATTTT.

This clonotype occurred a few times. The chain has TRBV20-1 and TRBJ1-5, with 7 bases identical to TRBD1. The V gene's germline CDR1 is DFQATT and CDR2 SNEGSKA (reference sequence). The CDR3 totals 12 residues. With 0 bases clipped from V and 8 bases from J, the junction kept 1 base outside the gene matches. DNA of the CDR3: TGCAGTGCTAGAGACGGACAGGAGCCCCAGCATTTT. As protein: CSARDGQEPQHF.

In this sample, this clonotype turned up a few times. The rearrangement links TRBV27 to TRBJ1-4; D gene ambiguous. V was trimmed by 5 bases and J by 11 bases, leaving 39 bases between them. Germline V gene sequence: CDR1 MNHEY, CDR2 SMNVEV (reference sequence). CDR3 length: 21 amino acids. CDR3 DNA: TGTGCCAGCAGTCCCGCCGGCCGTGAGACAACACTCAGTCCGCAACTAATGAAACTGTTTTTT. It specifies CASSPAGRETTLSPQLMKLFF.

Ten or more counts support this clonotype. This chain joins TRBV10-3 and TRBJ2-7, with D maybe TRBD2 (6 bases). CDR3 length: 14 residues. Per the germline V gene, CDR1 is ENHRY and CDR2 is SYGVKD. The V end was cut by 0 bases, the J end by 7 bases, with 13 bases between. The CDR3 sequence: CAISESSDRGEQYF. CDR3 coding DNA: TGTGCCATCAGTGAGTCGTCGGACCGGGGGGAGCAGTACTTC.

This clonotype was seen many times. The rearrangement links TRBV11-2 to TRBJ2-5; D not certain. The germline CDR1 and CDR2 sequences are SGHAT and FQNNGV. The V end was cut by 4 bases, the J end by 3 bases, with 15 bases between. The CDR3 is 15 amino acids. The CDR3 DNA follows: TGTGCCAGCAGCTCCAGACCGAACCCGAAAGAGACCCAGTACTTC. It specifies CASSSRPNPKETQYF.